Listed below are T cell receptor beta chains from one sample, sequenced in a study of siplizumab effects on memory and regulatory T cells. Method: immunoSEQ multiplex PCR; TCRdb's copy keeps in-frame clones and lacks some. The sample shows fewer than 120,000 clones, roughly 90% of them seen only once. Sequencing used CD4+ T cells sorted from blood. Receptors originate from a human donor in good health. The CDR3 runs from the conserved cysteine through the conserved F or W. The D gene is left open where the match is weak. Size is stated for part of the rows, as once, few or many counts, or as a class when the clone is expanded.

j_gene	abundance	len	v_gene	d_gene	CDR3aa	CDR3nt
TRBJ1-6	.	16	TRBV9	.	CASSTTERAYNSPLHF	TGTGCCAGCAGCACGACGGAGAGGGCCTATAATTCACCCCTCCACTTT
TRBJ1-2	.	13	TRBV19	.	CASRTATEHGYTF	TGTGCCAGTAGGACCGCGACAGAACATGGCTACACCTTC
TRBJ1-5	.	15	TRBV7-8	TRBD1	CASSLRTGRNQPQHF	TGTGCCAGCAGCCTCCGGACAGGGCGCAATCAGCCCCAGCATTTT
TRBJ2-5	many	12	TRBV19	.	CASSTARETQYF	TGTGCCAGTAGTACCGCTCGGGAGACCCAGTACTTC
TRBJ2-3	.	12	TRBV10-1	.	CASRGETDTQYF	TGCGCCAGCAGAGGAGAGACAGATACGCAGTATTTT
TRBJ2-7	once	11	TRBV7-9	.	CASSREYEQYF	TGTGCCAGCAGTAGGGAGTACGAGCAGTACTTC
TRBJ1-6	few	13	TRBV27	.	CASSLSGSSPLHF	TGTGCCAGCAGTCTATCCGGGAGTTCACCCCTCCACTTT
TRBJ1-1	once	14	TRBV6-1	.	CASSEALWNTEAFF	TGTGCCAGCAGTGAAGCGCTGTGGAACACTGAAGCTTTCTTT
TRBJ1-4	.	16	TRBV4-2	TRBD1	CASSQDPGQANEKLFF	TGTGCCAGCAGCCAAGATCCGGGACAGGCAAATGAAAAACTGTTTTTT
TRBJ2-7	.	14	TRBV7-4	TRBD2	CASSFVGGTYEQYF	TGTGCCAGCAGCTTTGTGGGAGGGACCTACGAGCAGTACTTC
TRBJ2-7	.	13	TRBV2	.	CASSGRTDYEQYF	TGTGCCAGCAGTGGACGGACGGATTACGAGCAGTACTTC
TRBJ1-2	.	16	TRBV15	.	CATSTRTRQTNYGYTF	TGTGCCACCAGCACACGAACCAGACAGACTAACTATGGCTACACCTTC
TRBJ2-7	.	14	TRBV6-5	.	CASSWGTLSYEQYF	TGTGCCAGCAGTTGGGGGACACTTTCCTACGAGCAGTACTTC
TRBJ1-2	.	12	TRBV30	.	CAWSFQGHGYTF	TGTGCCTGGAGTTTCCAGGGGCATGGCTACACCTTC
TRBJ2-1	.	17	TRBV14	TRBD2	CASSAITGGRWNNEQFF	TGTGCCAGCAGCGCCATTACGGGCGGGAGGTGGAACAATGAGCAGTTCTTC
TRBJ1-6	.	13	TRBV5-5	TRBD1	CASNGQVGSPLHF	TGTGCCAGCAACGGACAGGTTGGCTCACCCCTCCACTTT
TRBJ1-3	.	13	TRBV9	.	CASSVTGRNTIYF	TGTGCCAGCAGCGTAACCGGGCGAAACACCATATATTTT
TRBJ2-3	.	17	TRBV6-1	TRBD2	CASSEAWASGSADTQYF	TGTGCCAGCAGTGAAGCGTGGGCTAGCGGGAGTGCAGATACGCAGTATTTT
TRBJ1-4	.	13	TRBV6-5	.	CASSYKLRGELFF	TGTGCCAGCAGTTATAAACTCAGAGGGGAACTGTTTTTT
TRBJ1-6	.	15	TRBV6-5	.	CASSYQGSDNSPLHF	TGTGCCAGCAGTTATCAGGGGTCGGATAATTCACCCCTCCACTTT
TRBJ1-5	once	15	TRBV30	TRBD1	CAWAPGVTGGQPQHF	TGTGCCTGGGCGCCAGGAGTCACAGGGGGGCAGCCCCAGCATTTT
TRBJ1-1	.	15	TRBV5-1	TRBD1	CATLKQGYLNTEAFF	TGCGCCACCTTAAAACAGGGGTATTTGAACACTGAAGCTTTCTTT
TRBJ2-7	.	11	TRBV29-1	.	CSVESFGEQYF	TGCAGCGTTGAAAGTTTCGGAGAGCAGTACTTC
TRBJ1-1	.	14	TRBV6-5	.	CASSRDPRGTEAFF	TGTGCCAGCAGTCGGGATCCTCGGGGCACTGAAGCTTTCTTT
TRBJ1-1	.	13	TRBV7-3	.	CTSSSAVNTEAFF	TGTACCAGCAGCTCCGCAGTGAACACTGAAGCTTTCTTT
TRBJ1-1	.	16	TRBV5-1	.	CASSLALLGKNTEAFF	TGCGCCAGCAGCTTGGCTCTTCTGGGAAAGAACACTGAAGCTTTCTTT
TRBJ2-3	few	13	TRBV6-1	.	CASSEIDTDTQYF	TGTGCCAGCAGTGAGATAGATACGGATACGCAGTATTTT
TRBJ1-5	.	13	TRBV5-6	TRBD1	CASSYDRVQPQHF	TGTGCCAGCAGCTATGACAGGGTTCAGCCCCAGCATTTT
TRBJ1-2	.	13	TRBV13	.	CASSLGDGYGYTF	TGTGCCAGCAGCTTGGGTGACGGGTATGGCTACACCTTC
TRBJ2-2	few	18	TRBV19	TRBD2	CASSITSGGYANTGELFF	TGTGCCAGTAGTATCACTAGCGGGGGATACGCGAACACCGGGGAGCTGTTTTTT
TRBJ1-1	.	14	TRBV19	TRBD1	CASIRTGVWTEAFF	TGTGCCAGTATAAGGACAGGGGTGTGGACTGAAGCTTTCTTT
TRBJ2-3	.	16	TRBV12-2	.	CASRRLTSGNTDTQYF	TGTGCAAGTCGCCGCTTGACTAGCGGGAACACAGATACGCAGTATTTT
TRBJ2-3	.	15	TRBV10-3	TRBD2	CAISERAGSPDTQYF	TGTGCCATCAGTGAAAGAGCGGGGAGCCCGGATACGCAGTATTTT
TRBJ2-5	.	14	TRBV7-2	TRBD1	CASSLWTGQETQYF	TGTGCCAGCAGCTTGTGGACAGGGCAAGAGACCCAGTACTTC
TRBJ2-5	.	15	TRBV6-5	TRBD1	CASSYVGTGQQIQYF	TGTGCCAGCAGTTACGTCGGGACAGGCCAACAGATCCAGTACTTC
TRBJ1-3	.	11	TRBV5-6	.	CASSAKGTIYF	TGTGCCAGCAGCGCGAAAGGCACCATATATTTT
TRBJ2-1	.	15	TRBV6-1	.	CASSYQTRPYNEQFF	TGTGCCAGCAGCTACCAGACTAGACCCTACAATGAGCAGTTCTTC
TRBJ1-5	.	17	TRBV19	TRBD1	CASSMGPGGGSNQPQHF	TGTGCCAGTAGTATGGGTCCAGGGGGCGGTAGCAATCAGCCCCAGCATTTT
TRBJ1-3	.	20	TRBV30	.	CAWSVNNVLSPGFAGNTIYF	TGTGCCTGGAGTGTTAATAACGTGCTTTCTCCAGGGTTTGCTGGAAACACCATATATTTT
TRBJ2-1	.	13	TRBV27	.	CASSFWGPGEQFF	TGTGCCAGCAGTTTCTGGGGGCCCGGTGAGCAGTTCTTC
TRBJ1-2	.	14	TRBV4-1	.	CASSHDQREYGYTF	TGCGCCAGCAGCCATGATCAACGGGAGTATGGCTACACCTTC
TRBJ1-3	.	15	TRBV19	.	CASSMENRFGNTIYF	TGTGCCAGTAGTATGGAGAACAGGTTTGGAAACACCATATATTTT
TRBJ2-6	.	15	TRBV10-3	.	CAISGTGTGANVLTF	TGTGCCATCAGTGGAACAGGAACCGGGGCCAACGTCCTGACTTTC
TRBJ1-2	.	13	TRBV5-6	TRBD1	CASTLDRIYGYTF	TGTGCCAGCACCTTGGACAGGATCTATGGCTACACCTTC